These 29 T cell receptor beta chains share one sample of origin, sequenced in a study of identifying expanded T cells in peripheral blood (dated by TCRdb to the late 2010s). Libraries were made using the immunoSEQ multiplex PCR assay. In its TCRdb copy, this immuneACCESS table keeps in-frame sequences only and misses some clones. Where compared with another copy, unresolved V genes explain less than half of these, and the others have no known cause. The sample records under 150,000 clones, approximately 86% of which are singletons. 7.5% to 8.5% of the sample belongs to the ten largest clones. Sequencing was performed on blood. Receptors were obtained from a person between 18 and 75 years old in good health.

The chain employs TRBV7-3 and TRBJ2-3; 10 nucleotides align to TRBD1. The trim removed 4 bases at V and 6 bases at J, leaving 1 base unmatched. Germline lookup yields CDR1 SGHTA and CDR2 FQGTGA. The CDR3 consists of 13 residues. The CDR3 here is CASSSDRGDTQYF. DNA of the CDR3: TGTGCCAGCAGCTCGGACAGGGGGGATACGCAGTATTTT.

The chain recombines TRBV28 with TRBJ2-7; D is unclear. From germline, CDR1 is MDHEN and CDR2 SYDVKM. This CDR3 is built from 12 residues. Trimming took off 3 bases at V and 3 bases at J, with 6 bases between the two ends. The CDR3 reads CASSFSGYEQYF. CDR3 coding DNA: TGTGCCAGCAGTTTTTCAGGCTACGAGCAGTACTTC.

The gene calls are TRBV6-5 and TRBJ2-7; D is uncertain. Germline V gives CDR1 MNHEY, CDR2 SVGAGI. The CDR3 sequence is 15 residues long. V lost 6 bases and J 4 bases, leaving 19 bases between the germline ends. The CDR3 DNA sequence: TGTGCCAGCAGCGCAAGACGGATCGGGCTTTACGAGCAGTACTTC. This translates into CASSARRIGLYEQYF.

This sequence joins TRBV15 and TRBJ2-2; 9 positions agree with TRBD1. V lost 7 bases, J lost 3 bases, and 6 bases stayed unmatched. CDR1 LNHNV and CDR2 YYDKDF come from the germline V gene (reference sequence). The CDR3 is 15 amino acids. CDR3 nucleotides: TGTGCCACCACCTTAGGGGACAGGGACACCGGGGAGCTGTTTTTT. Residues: CATTLGDRDTGELFF.

The CDR3 protein is CASSGTSGWQETQYF. CDR3 DNA: TGTGCCAGCAGCGGGACTAGCGGGTGGCAAGAGACCCAGTACTTC. The chain joins TRBV6-5 to TRBJ2-5; 12 bases agree with TRBD2. Germline CDR1 MNHEY, CDR2 SVGAGI. The V gene end was trimmed by 6 bases and the J gene end by 2 bases; junction bases not matched to a gene: 4. The CDR3 contains 15 residues.

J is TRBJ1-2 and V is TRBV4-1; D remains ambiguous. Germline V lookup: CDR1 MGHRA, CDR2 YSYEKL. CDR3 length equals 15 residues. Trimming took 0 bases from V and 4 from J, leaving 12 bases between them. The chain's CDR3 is CASSQDRLYFYGYTF. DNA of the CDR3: TGCGCCAGCAGCCAAGACAGGTTGTATTTCTATGGCTACACCTTC.

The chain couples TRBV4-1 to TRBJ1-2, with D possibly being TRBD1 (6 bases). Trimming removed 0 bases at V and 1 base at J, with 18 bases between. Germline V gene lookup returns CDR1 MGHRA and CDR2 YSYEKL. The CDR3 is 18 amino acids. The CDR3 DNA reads TGCGCCAGCAGCCAAGAGCGGTCGGGTACAGGGTATAACTATGGCTACACCTTC. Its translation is CASSQERSGTGYNYGYTF.

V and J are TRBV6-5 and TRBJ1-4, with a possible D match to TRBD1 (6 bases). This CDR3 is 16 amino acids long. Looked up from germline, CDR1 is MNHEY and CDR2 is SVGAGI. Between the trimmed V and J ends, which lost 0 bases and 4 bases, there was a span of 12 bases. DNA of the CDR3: TGTGCCAGCAGTTACTCGCTTAACAGGGTTAATGAAAAACTGTTTTTT. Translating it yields CASSYSLNRVNEKLFF.

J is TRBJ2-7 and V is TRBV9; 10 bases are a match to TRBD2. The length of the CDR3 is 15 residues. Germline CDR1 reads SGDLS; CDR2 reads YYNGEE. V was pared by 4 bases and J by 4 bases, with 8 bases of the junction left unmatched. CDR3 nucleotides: TGTGCCAGCAGCCCGCCTAGCGGGGGACATTACGAGCAGTACTTC. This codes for CASSPPSGGHYEQYF.

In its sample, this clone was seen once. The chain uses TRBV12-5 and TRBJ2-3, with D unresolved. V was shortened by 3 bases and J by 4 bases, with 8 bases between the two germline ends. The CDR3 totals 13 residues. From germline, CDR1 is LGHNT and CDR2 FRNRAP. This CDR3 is CASGLDTSDTQYF. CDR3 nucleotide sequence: TGTGCTAGTGGTTTAGACACCTCAGATACGCAGTATTTT.

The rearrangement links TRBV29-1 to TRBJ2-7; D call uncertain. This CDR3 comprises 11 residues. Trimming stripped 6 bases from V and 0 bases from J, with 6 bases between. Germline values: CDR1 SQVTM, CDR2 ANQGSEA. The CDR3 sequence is CSVANSYEQYF. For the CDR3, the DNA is TGCAGCGTCGCCAACTCCTACGAGCAGTACTTC.

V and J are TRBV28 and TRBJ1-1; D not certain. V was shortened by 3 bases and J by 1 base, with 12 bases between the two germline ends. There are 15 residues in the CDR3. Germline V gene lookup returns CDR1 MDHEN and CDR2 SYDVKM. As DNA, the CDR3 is TGTGCCAGCAGTTTTTATCTGAGGGAGAACACTGAAGCTTTCTTT. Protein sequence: CASSFYLRENTEAFF.

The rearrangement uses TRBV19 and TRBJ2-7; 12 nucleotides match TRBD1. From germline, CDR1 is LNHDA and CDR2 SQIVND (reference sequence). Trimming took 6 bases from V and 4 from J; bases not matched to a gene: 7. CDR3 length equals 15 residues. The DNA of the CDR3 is TGTGCCAGTAGGACCGGGACAGGGGGCTTTTACGAGCAGTACTTC. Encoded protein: CASRTGTGGFYEQYF.

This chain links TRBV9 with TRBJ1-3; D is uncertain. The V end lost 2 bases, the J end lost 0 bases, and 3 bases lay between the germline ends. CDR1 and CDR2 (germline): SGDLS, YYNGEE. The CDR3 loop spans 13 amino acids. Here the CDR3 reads CASSVSSGNTIYF. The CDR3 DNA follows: TGTGCCAGCAGCGTGAGCTCTGGAAACACCATATATTTT.

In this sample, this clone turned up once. This CDR3 is CASSGRTSGGAADTQYF. In DNA form, the CDR3 reads TGTGCCAGCAGCGGGAGGACTAGCGGGGGGGCGGCAGATACGCAGTATTTT. The chain combines TRBV5-4 with TRBJ2-3; 15 nucleotides agree with TRBD2. The CDR3 is 17 amino acids. Germline assignment: CDR1 SGHNT and CDR2 YYREEE (reference sequence). Trimming removed 4 bases from V and 4 bases from J; junction bases left unmatched: 7.

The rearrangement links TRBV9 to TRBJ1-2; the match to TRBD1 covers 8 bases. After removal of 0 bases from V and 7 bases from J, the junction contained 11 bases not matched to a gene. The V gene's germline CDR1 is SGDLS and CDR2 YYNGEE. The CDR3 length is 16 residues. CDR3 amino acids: CASSVERDRLNSGYTF. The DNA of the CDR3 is TGTGCCAGCAGCGTAGAGAGGGACAGGCTAAACAGTGGCTACACCTTC.

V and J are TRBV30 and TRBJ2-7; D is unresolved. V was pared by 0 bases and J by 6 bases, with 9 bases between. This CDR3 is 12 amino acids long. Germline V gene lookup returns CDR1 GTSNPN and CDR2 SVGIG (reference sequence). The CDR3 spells CAWSVQRAEQYF. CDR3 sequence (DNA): TGTGCCTGGAGTGTACAAAGGGCCGAGCAGTACTTC.

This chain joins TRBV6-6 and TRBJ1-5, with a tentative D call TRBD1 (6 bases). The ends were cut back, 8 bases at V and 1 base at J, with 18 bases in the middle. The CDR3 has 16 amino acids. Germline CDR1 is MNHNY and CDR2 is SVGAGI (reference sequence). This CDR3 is CASLSNTGPSNQPQHF. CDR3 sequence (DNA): TGTGCCAGCCTATCTAATACAGGGCCCAGCAATCAGCCCCAGCATTTT.

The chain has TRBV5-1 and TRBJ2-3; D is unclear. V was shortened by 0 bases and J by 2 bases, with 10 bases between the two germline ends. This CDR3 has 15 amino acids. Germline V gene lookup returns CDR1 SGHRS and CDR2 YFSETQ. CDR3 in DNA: TGCGCCAGCAGCTTGGAGCTCCAACACACAGATACGCAGTATTTT. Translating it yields CASSLELQHTDTQYF.

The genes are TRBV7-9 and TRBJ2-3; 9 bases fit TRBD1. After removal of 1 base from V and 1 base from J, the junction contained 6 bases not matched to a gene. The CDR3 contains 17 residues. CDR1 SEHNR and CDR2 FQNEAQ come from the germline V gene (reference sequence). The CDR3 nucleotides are TGTGCCAGCAGCTTAGGTCTACGGGACAGGGGCACAGATACGCAGTATTTT. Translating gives CASSLGLRDRGTDTQYF. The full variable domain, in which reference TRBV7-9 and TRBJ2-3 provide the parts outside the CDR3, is DTGVSQNPRHKITKRGQNVTFRCDPISEHNRLYWYRQTLGQGPEFLTYFQNEAQLEKSRLLSDRFSAERPKGSFSTLEIQRTEQGDSAMYLCASSLGLRDRGTDTQYFGPGTRLTVL.

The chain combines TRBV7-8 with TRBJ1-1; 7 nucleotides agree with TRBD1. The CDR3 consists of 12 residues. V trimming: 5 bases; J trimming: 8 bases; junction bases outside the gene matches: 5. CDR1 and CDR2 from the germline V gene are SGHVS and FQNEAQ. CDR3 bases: TGTGCCAGCAGCCAAGGGACAGCAGAAGCTTTCTTT. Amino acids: CASSQGTAEAFF.

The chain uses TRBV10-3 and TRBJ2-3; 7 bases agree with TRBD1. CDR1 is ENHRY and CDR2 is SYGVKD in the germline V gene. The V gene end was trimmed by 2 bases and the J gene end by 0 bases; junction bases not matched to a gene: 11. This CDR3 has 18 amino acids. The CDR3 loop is CAISEVLIGGGSTDTQYF. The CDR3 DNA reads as TGTGCCATCAGTGAGGTATTGATAGGGGGCGGAAGCACAGATACGCAGTATTTT.

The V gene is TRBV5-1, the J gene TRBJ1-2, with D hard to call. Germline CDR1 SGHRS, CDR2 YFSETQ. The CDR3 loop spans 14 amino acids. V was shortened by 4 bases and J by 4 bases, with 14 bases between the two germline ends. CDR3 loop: CASSAGLGSYGYTF. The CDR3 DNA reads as TGCGCCAGCAGCGCAGGACTAGGAAGCTATGGCTACACCTTC.

CDR3 sequence (DNA): TGCGCCAGCAGCTACGAAGCAGGAAACTCTGGAAACACCATATATTTT. This encodes CASSYEAGNSGNTIYF. The chain links TRBV5-1 to TRBJ1-3; D call uncertain. Trimming pared 3 bases from V and 0 bases from J, leaving 13 bases between. The CDR3 loop spans 16 amino acids. From germline, CDR1 is SGHRS and CDR2 YFSETQ. Combining the CDR3 with reference TRBV5-1 and TRBJ1-3 gives the whole variable domain KAGVTQTPRYLIKTRGQQVTLSCSPISGHRSVSWYQQTPGQGLQFLFEYFSETQRNKGNFPGRFSGRQFSNSRSEMNVSTLELGDSALYLCASSYEAGNSGNTIYFGEGSWLTVV.

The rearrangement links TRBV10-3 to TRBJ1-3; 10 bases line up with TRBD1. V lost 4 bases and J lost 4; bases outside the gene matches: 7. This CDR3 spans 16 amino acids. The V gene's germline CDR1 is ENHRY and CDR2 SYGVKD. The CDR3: CAISVTRDRGGNTIYF. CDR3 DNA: TGTGCCATCAGTGTAACTCGGGACAGGGGAGGAAACACCATATATTTT.

CDR3 nucleotide sequence: TGTGCCAGCAGCCCCGGACAGATAGAAAATCATCAAGCGGCCTACTTC. Protein product: CASSPGQIENHQAAYF. The V call is TRBV4-2, the J call TRBJ2-4; D is perhaps TRBD1 (6 bases). The germline CDR1 and CDR2 sequences are LGHNA and YNFKEQ. Trimming took 4 bases from V and 16 from J, leaving 29 bases between them. The CDR3 is made up of 16 amino acids.

The CDR3 spells CASSLEAGLREGREETQYF. For the CDR3, the DNA is TGTGCCAGCAGCTTGGAAGCGGGTCTGAGGGAGGGACGGGAAGAGACCCAGTACTTC. The chain couples TRBV5-6 to TRBJ2-5, with 7 bases that match TRBD2. The J segment lost 3 bases and the V segment lost 0 bases, leaving 17 bases of the junction unmatched. This CDR3 comprises 19 residues. CDR1 and CDR2 (germline): SGHDT, YYEEEE.

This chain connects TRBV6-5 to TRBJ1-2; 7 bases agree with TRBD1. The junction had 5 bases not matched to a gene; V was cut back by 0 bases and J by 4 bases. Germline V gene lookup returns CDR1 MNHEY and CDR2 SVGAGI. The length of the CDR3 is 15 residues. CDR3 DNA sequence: TGTGCCAGCAGTTACTCGAACAGGGGTCTCTATGGCTACACCTTC. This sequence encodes CASSYSNRGLYGYTF.

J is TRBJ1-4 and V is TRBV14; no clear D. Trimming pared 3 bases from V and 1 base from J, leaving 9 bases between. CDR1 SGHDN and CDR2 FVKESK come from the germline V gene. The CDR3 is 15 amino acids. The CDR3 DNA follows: TGTGCCAGCAGCCATTGGGGAGAAACTAATGAAAAACTGTTTTTT. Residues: CASSHWGETNEKLFF.